This T cell receptor (beta chain) was sequenced in a study of blood T cell repertoires in COVID-19. Clones were read by immunoSEQ multiplex PCR, and TCRdb kept only the in-frame ones, dropping some. The table records 150,000 or so clones, approximately 88% of them present only once. Sample: peripheral blood. The clonotype comes from a human donor in a cohort sampled during active COVID-19.

CDR3 in DNA: TGCGCCAGCAAAAGGGGGAATCAGGACGAGCAGTACTTC. Its translation is CASKRGNQDEQYF. V usage is TRBV5-1 and J usage is TRBJ2-7; D might be TRBD1 (6 bases). Germline CDR1 reads SGHRS; CDR2 reads YFSETQ. V was cut by 6 bases and J by 5 bases, with 15 bases left in between. The CDR3 runs to 13 residues.